This T cell receptor (beta chain) was recorded in a study of identical twins. In the case of this clonotype: Antigen specificity is unknown.

Overall study findings and caveats: Conclusions were based on cross-sectional statistical analysis, without following the same donors.

The J segment lost 5 bases and the V segment lost 0 bases, leaving 0 bases of the junction unmatched. CDR3 size: 14 residues. The germline CDR1 and CDR2 sequences are DFQATT and SNEGSKA (reference sequence). MiXCR, run by TCRdb on the 5' RACE reads, gives a single entry per CDR3 protein. The sample holds roughly 690,000 distinct CDR3 sequences, roughly 20% seen once. These data were also filed under a second study, of T cells expressing NK-cell markers. That work states: Researchers got TCR beta repertoires out of sorted CD3+CD56+NKG2C+, CD3+CD56+NKG2C- and CD3+CD56-NKG2C+ T cells. Specificity for HCMV among expanded NKG2C+ T cell clones was not established.

The receptor's source is a woman aged 18 to 35 in good health. Specimen: PBMCs. The chain employs TRBV20-1 and TRBJ2-1; TRBD2 matches at 11 bases. Here the CDR3 DNA reads TGCAGTGCTAGAGAGGGACTAGCGGACAATGAGCAGTTCTTC. The encoded protein is CSAREGLADNEQFF.